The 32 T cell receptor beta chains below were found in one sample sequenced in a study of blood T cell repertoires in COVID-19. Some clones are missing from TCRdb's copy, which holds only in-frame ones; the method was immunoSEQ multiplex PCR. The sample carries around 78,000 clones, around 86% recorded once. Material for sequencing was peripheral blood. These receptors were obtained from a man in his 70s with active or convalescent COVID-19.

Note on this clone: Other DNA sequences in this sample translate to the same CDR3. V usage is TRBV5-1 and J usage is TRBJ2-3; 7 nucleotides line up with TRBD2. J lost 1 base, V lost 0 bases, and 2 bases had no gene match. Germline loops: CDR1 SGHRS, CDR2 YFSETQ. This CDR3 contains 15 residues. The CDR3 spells CASSLGTSGTDTQYF. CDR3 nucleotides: TGCGCCAGCAGCTTGGGCACTAGCGGCACAGATACGCAGTATTTT.

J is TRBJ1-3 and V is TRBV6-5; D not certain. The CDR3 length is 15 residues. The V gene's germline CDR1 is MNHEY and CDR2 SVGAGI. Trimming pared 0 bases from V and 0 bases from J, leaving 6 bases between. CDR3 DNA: TGTGCCAGCAGTTACTCGCGGAACTCTGGAAACACCATATATTTT. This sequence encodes CASSYSRNSGNTIYF.

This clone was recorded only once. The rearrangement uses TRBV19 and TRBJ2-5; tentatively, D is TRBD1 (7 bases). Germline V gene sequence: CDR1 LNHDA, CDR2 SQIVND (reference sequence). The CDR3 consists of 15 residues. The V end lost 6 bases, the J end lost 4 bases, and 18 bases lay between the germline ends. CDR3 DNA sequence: TGTGCCAGTAGAGCAGGAGGGACAGCCCTAGAGACCCAGTACTTC. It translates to CASRAGGTALETQYF. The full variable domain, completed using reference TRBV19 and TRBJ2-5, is DGGITQSPKYLFRKEGQNVTLSCEQNLNHDAMYWYRQDPGQGLRLIYYSQIVNDFQKGDIAEGYSVSREKKESFPLTVTSAQKNPTAFYLCASRAGGTALETQYFGPGTRLLVL.

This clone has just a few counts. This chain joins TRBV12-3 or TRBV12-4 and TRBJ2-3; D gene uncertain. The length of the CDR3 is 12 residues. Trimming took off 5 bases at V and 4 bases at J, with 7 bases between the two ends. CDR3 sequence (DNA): TGTGCCAGCAGTCCAGGCCCAGATACGCAGTATTTT. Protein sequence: CASSPGPDTQYF.

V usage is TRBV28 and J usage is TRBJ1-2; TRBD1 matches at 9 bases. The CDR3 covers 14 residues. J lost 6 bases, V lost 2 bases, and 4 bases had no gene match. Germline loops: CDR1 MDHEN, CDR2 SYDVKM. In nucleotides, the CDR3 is TGTGCCAGCAGTTTAGCTACAGGGGGCAATGGCTACACCTTC. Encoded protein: CASSLATGGNGYTF.

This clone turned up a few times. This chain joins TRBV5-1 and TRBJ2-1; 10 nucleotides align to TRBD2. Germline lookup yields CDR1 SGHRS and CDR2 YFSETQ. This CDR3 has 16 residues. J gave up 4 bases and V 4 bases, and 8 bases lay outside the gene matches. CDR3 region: CASSATLAGSYNEQFF. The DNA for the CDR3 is TGCGCCAGCAGCGCAACACTAGCGGGATCTTACAATGAGCAGTTCTTC.

This CDR3 is CASSKTGSEAFF. CDR3 sequence (DNA): TGTGCCAGCAGCAAGACAGGTTCTGAAGCTTTCTTT. The V call is TRBV7-9, the J call TRBJ1-1, with D possibly TRBD1 on 6 matching bases. The CDR3 extends over 12 amino acids. Germline V gene data show CDR1 as SEHNR and CDR2 as FQNEAQ (reference sequence). V gave up 5 bases and J gave up 6 bases, with 10 bases separating them.

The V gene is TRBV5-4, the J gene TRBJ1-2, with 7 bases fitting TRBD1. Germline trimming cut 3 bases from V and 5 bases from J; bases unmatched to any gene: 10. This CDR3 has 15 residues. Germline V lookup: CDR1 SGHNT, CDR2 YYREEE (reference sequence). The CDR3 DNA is TGTGCCAGCAGCTCGACGGGACAGAATCCTTATGGCTACACCTTC. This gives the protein CASSSTGQNPYGYTF.

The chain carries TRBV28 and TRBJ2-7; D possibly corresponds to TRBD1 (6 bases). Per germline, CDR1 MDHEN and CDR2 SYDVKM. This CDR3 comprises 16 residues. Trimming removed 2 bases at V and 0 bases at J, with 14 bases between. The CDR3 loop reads CASSLPSTGASYEQYF. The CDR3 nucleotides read TGTGCCAGCAGTTTACCCTCGACAGGAGCCTCCTACGAGCAGTACTTC.

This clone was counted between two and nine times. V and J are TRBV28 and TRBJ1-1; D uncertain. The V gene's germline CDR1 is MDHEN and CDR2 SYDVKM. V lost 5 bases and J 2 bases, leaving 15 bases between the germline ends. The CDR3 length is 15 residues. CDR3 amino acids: CASSGPTLGNTEAFF. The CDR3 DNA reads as TGTGCCAGCAGTGGGCCCACCCTGGGTAACACTGAAGCTTTCTTT.

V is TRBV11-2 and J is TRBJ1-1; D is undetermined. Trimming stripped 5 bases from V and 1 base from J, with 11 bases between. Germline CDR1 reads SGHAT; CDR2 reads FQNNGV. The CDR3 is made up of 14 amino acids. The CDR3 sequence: CASSPQTSNTEAFF. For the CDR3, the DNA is TGTGCCAGCAGCCCCCAGACTTCGAACACTGAAGCTTTCTTT.

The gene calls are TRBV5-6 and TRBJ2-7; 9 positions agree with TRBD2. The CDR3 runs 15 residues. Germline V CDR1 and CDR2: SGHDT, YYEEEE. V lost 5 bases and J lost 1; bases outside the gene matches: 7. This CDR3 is CASRDLSGSSYEQYF. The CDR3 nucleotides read TGTGCCAGCAGGGACCTTAGCGGGAGTTCCTACGAGCAGTACTTC.

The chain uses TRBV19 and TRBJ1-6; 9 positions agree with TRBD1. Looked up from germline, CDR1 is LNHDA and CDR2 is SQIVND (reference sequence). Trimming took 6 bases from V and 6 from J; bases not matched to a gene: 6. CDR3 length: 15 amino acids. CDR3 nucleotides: TGTGCCAGTAGAGAGAACAGGGGGCCTAATTCACCCCTCCACTTT. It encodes CASRENRGPNSPLHF.

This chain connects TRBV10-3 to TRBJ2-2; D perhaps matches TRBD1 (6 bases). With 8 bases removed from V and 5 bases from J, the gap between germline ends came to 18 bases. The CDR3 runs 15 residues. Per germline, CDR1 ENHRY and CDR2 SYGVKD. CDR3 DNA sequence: TGTGCCATCGGGACATCTGATCGCAGGACCGGGGAGCTGTTTTTT. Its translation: CAIGTSDRRTGELFF.

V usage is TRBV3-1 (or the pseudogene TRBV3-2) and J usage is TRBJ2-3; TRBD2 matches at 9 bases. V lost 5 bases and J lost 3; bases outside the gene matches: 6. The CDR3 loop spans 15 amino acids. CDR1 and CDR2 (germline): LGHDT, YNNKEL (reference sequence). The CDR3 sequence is CASSWRAGGTDTQYF. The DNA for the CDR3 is TGTGCCAGCAGCTGGAGGGCGGGAGGGACAGATACGCAGTATTTT.

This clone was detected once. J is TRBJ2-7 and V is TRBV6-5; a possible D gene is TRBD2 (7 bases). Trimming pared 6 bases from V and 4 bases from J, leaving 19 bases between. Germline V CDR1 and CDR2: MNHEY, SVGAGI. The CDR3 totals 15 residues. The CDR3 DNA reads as TGTGCCAGCAGCCCCGAAGGGGGGGGGTCTTACGAGCAGTACTTC. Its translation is CASSPEGGGSYEQYF.

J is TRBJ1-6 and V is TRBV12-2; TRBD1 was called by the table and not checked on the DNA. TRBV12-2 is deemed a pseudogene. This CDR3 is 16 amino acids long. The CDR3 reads CASRLARTEYNSPLHF. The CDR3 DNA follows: TGTGCAAGTCGCTTAGCGCGGACAGAATATAATTCACCCCTCCACTTT.

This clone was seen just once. The CDR3 loop is CASSLVGRYEQYF. The CDR3 bases are TGTGCCAGCAGTTTGGTTGGGAGATACGAGCAGTACTTC. V gene TRBV28 combines with J gene TRBJ2-7, with D possibly being TRBD2 (5 bases). V was shortened by 3 bases and J by 4 bases, with 10 bases between the two germline ends. From germline, CDR1 is MDHEN and CDR2 SYDVKM. The length of the CDR3 is 13 residues. Variable domain in full (rest from reference TRBV28 and TRBJ2-7): DVKVTQSSRYLVKRTGEKVFLECVQDMDHENMFWYRQDPGLGLRLIYFSYDVKMKEKGDIPEGYSVSREKKERFSLILESASTNQTSMYLCASSLVGRYEQYFGPGTRLTVT.

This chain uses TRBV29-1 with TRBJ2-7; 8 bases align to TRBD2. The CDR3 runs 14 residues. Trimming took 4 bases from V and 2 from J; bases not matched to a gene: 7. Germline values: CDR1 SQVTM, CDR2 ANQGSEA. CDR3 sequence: CSVGLAGGTYEQYF. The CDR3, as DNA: TGCAGCGTTGGGTTGGCGGGAGGTACCTACGAGCAGTACTTC.

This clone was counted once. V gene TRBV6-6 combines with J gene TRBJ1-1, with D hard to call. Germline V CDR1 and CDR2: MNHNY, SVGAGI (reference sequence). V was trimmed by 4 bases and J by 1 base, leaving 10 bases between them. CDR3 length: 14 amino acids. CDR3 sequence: CASSLVATNTEAFF. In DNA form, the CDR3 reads TGTGCCAGCAGTTTGGTAGCTACGAACACTGAAGCTTTCTTT.

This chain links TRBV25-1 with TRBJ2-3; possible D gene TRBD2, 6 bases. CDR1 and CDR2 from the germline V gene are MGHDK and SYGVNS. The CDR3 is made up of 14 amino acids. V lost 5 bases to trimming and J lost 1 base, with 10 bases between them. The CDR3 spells CASSFREGTDTQYF. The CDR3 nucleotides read TGTGCCAGCAGTTTCAGGGAGGGCACAGATACGCAGTATTTT.

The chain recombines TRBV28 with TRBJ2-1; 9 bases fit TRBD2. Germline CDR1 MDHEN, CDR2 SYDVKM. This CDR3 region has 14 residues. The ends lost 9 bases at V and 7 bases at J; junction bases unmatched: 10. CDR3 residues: CASSGSVGGNEQFF. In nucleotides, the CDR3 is TGTGCCAGTAGCGGGAGCGTAGGTGGAAATGAGCAGTTCTTC.

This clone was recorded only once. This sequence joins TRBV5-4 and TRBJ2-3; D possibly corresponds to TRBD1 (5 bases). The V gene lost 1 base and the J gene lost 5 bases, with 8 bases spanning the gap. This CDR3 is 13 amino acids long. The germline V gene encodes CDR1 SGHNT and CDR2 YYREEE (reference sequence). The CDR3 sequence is CASSLKGEDTQYF. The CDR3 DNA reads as TGTGCCAGCAGCTTGAAAGGGGAAGATACGCAGTATTTT.

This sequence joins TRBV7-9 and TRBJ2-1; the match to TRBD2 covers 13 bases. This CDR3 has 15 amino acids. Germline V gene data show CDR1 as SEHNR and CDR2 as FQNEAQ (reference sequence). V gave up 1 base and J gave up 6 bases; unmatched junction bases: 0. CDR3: CASSLGTSGGNEQFF. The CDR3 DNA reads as TGTGCCAGCAGCTTAGGGACTAGCGGGGGCAATGAGCAGTTCTTC.

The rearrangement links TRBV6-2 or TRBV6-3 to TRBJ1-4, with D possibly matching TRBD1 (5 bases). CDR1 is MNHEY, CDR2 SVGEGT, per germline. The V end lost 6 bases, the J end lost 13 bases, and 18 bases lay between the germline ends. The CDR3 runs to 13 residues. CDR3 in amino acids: CASSENTGLILFF. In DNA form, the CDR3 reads TGTGCCAGCAGCGAAAATACAGGTCTGATACTGTTTTTT.

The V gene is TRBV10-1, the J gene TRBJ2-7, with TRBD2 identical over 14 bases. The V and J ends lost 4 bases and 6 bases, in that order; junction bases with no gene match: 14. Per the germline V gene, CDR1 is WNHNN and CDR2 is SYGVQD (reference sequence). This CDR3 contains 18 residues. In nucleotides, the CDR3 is TGCGCCAGCAGTGTTGCGGGACTAGCGGGAGTCCCCCCGCCCGAGCAGTACTTC. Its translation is CASSVAGLAGVPPPEQYF.

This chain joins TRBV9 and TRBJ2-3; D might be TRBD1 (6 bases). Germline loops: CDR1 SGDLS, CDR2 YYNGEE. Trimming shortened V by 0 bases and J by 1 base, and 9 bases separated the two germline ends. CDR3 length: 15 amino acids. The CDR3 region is CASSVGRQGTDTQYF. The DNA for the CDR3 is TGTGCCAGCAGCGTAGGGAGACAGGGCACAGATACGCAGTATTTT.

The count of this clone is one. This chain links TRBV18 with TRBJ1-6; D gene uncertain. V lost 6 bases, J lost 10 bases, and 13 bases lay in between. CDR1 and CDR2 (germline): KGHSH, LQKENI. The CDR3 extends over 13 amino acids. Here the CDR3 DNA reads TGTGCCAGCTCTGATGACATGGTGTCACCCCTCCACTTT. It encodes CASSDDMVSPLHF.

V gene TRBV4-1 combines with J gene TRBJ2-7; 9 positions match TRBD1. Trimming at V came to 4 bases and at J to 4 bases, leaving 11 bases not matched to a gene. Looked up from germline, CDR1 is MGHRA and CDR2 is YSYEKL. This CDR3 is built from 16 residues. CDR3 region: CASSLIAGTGIYEQYF. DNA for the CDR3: TGCGCCAGCAGCCTGATTGCCGGGACAGGGATTTACGAGCAGTACTTC.

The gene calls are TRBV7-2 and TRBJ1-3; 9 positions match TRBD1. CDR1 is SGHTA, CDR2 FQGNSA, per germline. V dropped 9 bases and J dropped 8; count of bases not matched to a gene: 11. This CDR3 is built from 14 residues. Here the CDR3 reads CASNYGTGWDTIYF. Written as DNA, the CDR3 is TGTGCCAGTAACTACGGGACAGGGTGGGACACCATATATTTT.

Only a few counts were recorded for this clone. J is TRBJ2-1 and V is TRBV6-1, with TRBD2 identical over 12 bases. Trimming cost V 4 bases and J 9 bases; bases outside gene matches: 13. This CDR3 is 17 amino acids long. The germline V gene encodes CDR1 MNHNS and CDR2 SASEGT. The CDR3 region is CASSARPGLAGSTEQFF. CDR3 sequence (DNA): TGTGCCAGCAGTGCGCGCCCCGGACTAGCGGGATCTACTGAGCAGTTCTTC.

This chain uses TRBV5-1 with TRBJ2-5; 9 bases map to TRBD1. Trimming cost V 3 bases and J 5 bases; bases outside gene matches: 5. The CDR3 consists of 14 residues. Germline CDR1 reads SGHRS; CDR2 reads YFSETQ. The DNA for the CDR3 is TGCGCCAGCAGCTCACAGGGGGCCAGGGAGACCCAGTACTTC. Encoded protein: CASSSQGARETQYF. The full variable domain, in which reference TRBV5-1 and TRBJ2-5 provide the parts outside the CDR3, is KAGVTQTPRYLIKTRGQQVTLSCSPISGHRSVSWYQQTPGQGLQFLFEYFSETQRNKGNFPGRFSGRQFSNSRSEMNVSTLELGDSALYLCASSSQGARETQYFGPGTRLLVL.